This T cell receptor (beta chain) stems from a study of blood T cell repertoires in COVID-19. On the study more broadly: The United States, Italy and Spain were the sources of the acute and convalescent COVID-19 samples. Sources were T cells, B-cell-depleted T cells, or PBMCs; the material itself was cDNA or gDNA.

The authors' processing: Amplification from reference gene primers served as the basis for estimated nucleated cell counts. Clones were sequenced by immunoSEQ multiplex PCR, and TCRdb holds only the in-frame ones, with some missing. D and trimming come from the DNA, and the V and J calls and clone size come from that table. The data show approximately 100,000 clones, roughly 88% seen once. Per the germline V gene, CDR1 is MDHEN and CDR2 is SYDVKM. The CDR3 sequence is 16 residues long. V was trimmed by 5 bases and J by 2 bases, leaving 16 bases between them. The TCR sequence derives from a woman aged 55 to 70 with acute or convalescent COVID-19. Sequenced input: peripheral blood. This chain connects TRBV28 to TRBJ1-5; D is unclear. The CDR3 nucleotides read TGTGCCAGCAGTCTCATCCTTAGTCGGGGCAATCAGCCCCAGCATTTT. It specifies CASSLILSRGNQPQHF.